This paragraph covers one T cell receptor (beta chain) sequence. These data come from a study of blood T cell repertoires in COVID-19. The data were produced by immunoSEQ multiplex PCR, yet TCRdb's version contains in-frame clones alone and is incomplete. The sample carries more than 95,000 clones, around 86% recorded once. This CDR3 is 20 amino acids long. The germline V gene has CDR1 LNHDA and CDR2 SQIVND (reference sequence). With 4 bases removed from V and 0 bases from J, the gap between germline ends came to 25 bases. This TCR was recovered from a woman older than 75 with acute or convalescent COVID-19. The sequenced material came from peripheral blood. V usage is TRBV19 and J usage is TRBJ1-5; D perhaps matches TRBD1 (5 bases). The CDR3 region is CASSRYSSDGGRPSNQPQHF. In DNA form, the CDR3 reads TGTGCCAGTAGTAGATACTCCTCGGACGGGGGGAGACCTAGCAATCAGCCCCAGCATTTT.